Following are 32 T cell receptor beta chains from one sample sequenced in a study of blood T cell repertoires in COVID-19. TCRdb's table, derived via immunoSEQ multiplex PCR, lists solely in-frame clones and lacks some. The sample gives fewer than 250,000 clones, approximately 80% of which show up once; 6.5% to 9% is in the top ten. Sequencing was done on a sample of PBMCs or T cells enriched from blood (not recorded which). Receptor source: a middle-aged woman with acute COVID-19.

Ten or more counts support this clone. The chain employs TRBV9 and TRBJ1-1, with D uncertain. Germline values: CDR1 SGDLS, CDR2 YYNGEE. The CDR3 spans 15 residues. V lost 3 bases and J 4 bases, leaving 16 bases between the germline ends. The CDR3, as DNA: TGTGCCAGCAGCGCGGGTAGTCTTGGAGGCACTGAAGCTTTCTTT. Translation gives CASSAGSLGGTEAFF.

This chain uses TRBV6-5 with TRBJ1-1; 7 bases fit TRBD1. The V and J ends lost 2 bases and 4 bases, in that order; junction bases with no gene match: 7. CDR3 size: 15 residues. The V gene's germline CDR1 is MNHEY and CDR2 SVGAGI. The CDR3 nucleotides read TGTGCCAGCAGTTACGACAGGGTCATTTCCACTGAAGCTTTCTTT. Translation: CASSYDRVISTEAFF.

V gene TRBV5-5 combines with J gene TRBJ1-5; weak D call: TRBD1 (5 bases). V was trimmed by 1 base and J by 1 base, leaving 6 bases between them. This CDR3 contains 14 residues. The germline V gene has CDR1 SGHKS and CDR2 YYEKEE (reference sequence). The CDR3 DNA sequence: TGTGCCAGCAGCTTGAGGGGAAGCAATCAGCCCCAGCATTTT. Translated: CASSLRGSNQPQHF. Combining the CDR3 with reference TRBV5-5 and TRBJ1-5 gives the whole variable domain DAGVTQSPTHLIKTRGQQVTLRCSPISGHKSVSWYQQVLGQGPQFIFQYYEKEERGRGNFPDRFSARQFPNYSSELNVNALLLGDSALYLCASSLRGSNQPQHFGDGTRLSIL.

This clone has only a few counts. This chain connects TRBV9 to TRBJ2-7; a weak D match, TRBD1 (6 bases). V was trimmed by 1 base and J by 7 bases, leaving 24 bases between them. The CDR3 is made up of 17 amino acids. The germline CDR1 and CDR2 sequences are SGDLS and YYNGEE. The CDR3 DNA sequence: TGTGCCAGCAGCGTATCGGGGACACCGCGGAGGCCTGGGGAGCAGTACTTC. Amino acids: CASSVSGTPRRPGEQYF.

This chain links TRBV11-1 with TRBJ2-1; TRBD1 might be the D (6 bases). This CDR3 is 16 amino acids long. The V end was cut by 2 bases, the J end by 0 bases, with 11 bases between. The V gene's germline CDR1 is SGHAT and CDR2 FQDESV (reference sequence). CDR3 nucleotide sequence: TGTGCCAGCAGCTTAAGGAAGGGACACTCCTACAATGAGCAGTTCTTC. Protein product: CASSLRKGHSYNEQFF.

V usage is TRBV5-1 and J usage is TRBJ1-1; possible D gene TRBD1, 5 bases. The CDR3 runs 15 residues. Germline CDR1 SGHRS, CDR2 YFSETQ. The V gene lost 4 bases and the J gene lost 3 bases, with 16 bases spanning the gap. The CDR3 DNA reads as TGCGCCAGCAGCCCGTTTCCAGGGTTGGACACTGAAGCTTTCTTT. Its translation is CASSPFPGLDTEAFF.

The chain uses TRBV7-8 and TRBJ1-2; 8 bases match TRBD1. V shed 5 bases and J 2 bases; nucleotides not matched to a gene: 13. The CDR3 sequence is 17 residues long. Germline loops: CDR1 SGHVS, CDR2 FQNEAQ. CDR3 bases: TGTGCCAGCAGCCCGGACCTCGGACAGGGTGGGAACTATGGCTACACCTTC. This codes for CASSPDLGQGGNYGYTF.

The genes are TRBV29-1 and TRBJ2-3; D unclear. CDR1 and CDR2 (germline): SQVTM, ANQGSEA. V lost 3 bases to trimming and J lost 4 bases, with 14 bases between them. There are 14 residues in the CDR3. CDR3 region: CSVEGQVLPDTQYF. CDR3 coding DNA: TGCAGCGTTGAGGGTCAGGTCCTCCCAGATACGCAGTATTTT.

This chain connects TRBV20-1 to TRBJ1-2; the D is unclear. Between the trimmed V and J ends, which lost 3 bases and 8 bases, there was a span of 10 bases. CDR1 and CDR2 from the germline V gene are DFQATT and SNEGSKA (reference sequence). This CDR3 is built from 11 residues. This CDR3 is CSASHPGGYTF. The DNA for the CDR3 is TGCAGTGCTAGTCACCCGGGGGGCTACACCTTC.

The rearrangement links TRBV28 to TRBJ2-1, with 8 nucleotides matching TRBD2. The CDR3 sequence is 16 residues long. The germline V gene has CDR1 MDHEN and CDR2 SYDVKM. V gave up 3 bases and J gave up 3 bases; unmatched junction bases: 7. The CDR3: CASSFSAGGNYNEQFF. The CDR3 coding sequence is TGTGCCAGCAGTTTCTCGGCGGGAGGAAACTACAATGAGCAGTTCTTC.

V usage is TRBV19 and J usage is TRBJ2-7, with 8 bases aligning to TRBD1. The CDR3 totals 15 residues. Germline CDR1 reads LNHDA; CDR2 reads SQIVND (reference sequence). V lost 7 bases, J lost 5 bases, and 13 bases stayed unmatched. The CDR3 protein is CASNPRQGLSDEQYF. Here the CDR3 DNA reads TGTGCCAGTAACCCGAGACAGGGGCTAAGCGACGAGCAGTACTTC.

The DNA for the CDR3 is TGCAGCGTTGAAGGGGGGACTAGCGCAGATACGCAGTATTTT. Amino acid sequence: CSVEGGTSADTQYF. The chain links TRBV29-1 to TRBJ2-3; 10 positions agree with TRBD2. CDR3 size: 14 residues. V dropped 1 base and J dropped 4; count of bases not matched to a gene: 2. CDR1 is SQVTM and CDR2 is ANQGSEA in the germline V gene.

This rearrangement joins TRBV2 to TRBJ2-3, with 7 positions matching TRBD2. The ends lost 7 bases at V and 2 bases at J; junction bases unmatched: 9. The V gene's germline CDR1 is SNHLY and CDR2 FYNNEI. This CDR3 is built from 15 residues. The CDR3 protein is CASTLSGTITDTQYF. The DNA for the CDR3 is TGTGCCAGCACCCTCTCCGGGACTATCACAGATACGCAGTATTTT.

This chain connects TRBV6-5 to TRBJ1-1; the D is unclear. CDR1 MNHEY and CDR2 SVGAGI come from the germline V gene. The CDR3 totals 12 residues. Trimming pared 6 bases from V and 1 base from J, leaving 6 bases between. CDR3 bases: TGTGCCAGCAGGGCTGCGAACACTGAAGCTTTCTTT. This translates into CASRAANTEAFF.

This clone was counted once. The chain employs TRBV19 and TRBJ2-1; D is undetermined. Germline V lookup: CDR1 LNHDA, CDR2 SQIVND (reference sequence). The CDR3 has 16 amino acids. V lost 5 bases and J 0 bases, leaving 14 bases between the germline ends. The DNA of the CDR3 is TGTGCCAGTAGTTCCGAACCTCAGATCTCCTACAATGAGCAGTTCTTC. Amino acid sequence: CASSSEPQISYNEQFF.

The genes are TRBV7-8 and TRBJ2-2; the match to TRBD1 covers 7 bases. The germline gives CDR1 SGHVS, CDR2 FQNEAQ. CDR3 length: 17 residues. The junction had 13 bases not matched to a gene; V was cut back by 3 bases and J by 6 bases. CDR3 sequence: CASSLVIFHRGSGELFF. CDR3 DNA sequence: TGTGCCAGCAGCTTGGTAATATTTCACAGGGGCTCCGGGGAGCTGTTTTTT.

This rearrangement joins TRBV6-5 to TRBJ1-3; D gene ambiguous. The ends were cut back, 7 bases at V and 0 bases at J, with 10 bases in the middle. The germline V gene encodes CDR1 MNHEY and CDR2 SVGAGI. CDR3 length: 14 residues. The CDR3 DNA sequence: TGTGCCAGCAAACCGGTCCTCTCTGGAAACACCATATATTTT. It yields the protein CASKPVLSGNTIYF.

The chain combines TRBV9 with TRBJ2-3; the match to TRBD2 covers 15 bases. This CDR3 has 21 amino acids. The V segment lost 3 bases and the J segment 2 bases; nucleotides outside the gene matches: 16. Per the germline V gene, CDR1 is SGDLS and CDR2 is YYNGEE. This chain's CDR3 is CASSGMTGLAGGTSYTDTQYF. CDR3 in DNA: TGTGCCAGCAGCGGAATGACAGGACTAGCGGGAGGGACAAGTTACACAGATACGCAGTATTTT.

The chain recombines TRBV10-3 with TRBJ1-1; D may be TRBD1 (5 bases). The CDR3 is made up of 16 amino acids. CDR1 and CDR2 from the germline V gene are ENHRY and SYGVKD. V lost 6 bases and J lost 1, with 18 bases in between. CDR3 amino acids: CAIRGAIGGGNTEAFF. CDR3 nucleotides: TGTGCCATCAGAGGAGCCATCGGGGGTGGGAACACTGAAGCTTTCTTT.

J is TRBJ1-1 and V is TRBV11-2, with a possible D match to TRBD1 (6 bases). The germline V gene encodes CDR1 SGHAT and CDR2 FQNNGV. The length of the CDR3 is 15 residues. With 2 bases removed from V and 4 bases from J, the gap between germline ends came to 14 bases. The CDR3 bases are TGTGCCAGCAGCTTATATGCAGGGGCGCCCACTGAAGCTTTCTTT. It is translated as CASSLYAGAPTEAFF.

The gene calls are TRBV2 and TRBJ2-2; D unresolved. The CDR3 totals 14 residues. CDR1 is SNHLY, CDR2 FYNNEI, per germline. The germline V and J ends were trimmed by 1 base and 4 bases, with 7 bases remaining between them. CDR3 DNA: TGTGCCAGCAGTGAAGAAGTGAGCACCGGGGAGCTGTTTTTT. It yields the protein CASSEEVSTGELFF. Full variable domain (outside the CDR3, taken from reference TRBV2 and TRBJ2-2): EPEVTQTPSHQVTQMGQEVILRCVPISNHLYFYWYRQILGQKVEFLVSFYNNEISEKSEIFDDQFSVERPDGSNFTLKIRSTKLEDSAMYFCASSEEVSTGELFFGEGSRLTVL.

This clone was seen only a few times. This chain connects TRBV6-2 or TRBV6-3 to TRBJ2-7; D is perhaps TRBD2 (6 bases). CDR1 MNHEY and CDR2 SVGEGT come from the germline V gene. CDR3 length equals 14 residues. Trimming pared 3 bases from V and 1 base from J, leaving 10 bases between. The CDR3: CASSYAGRSYEQYF. The CDR3 DNA reads as TGTGCCAGCAGTTATGCGGGAAGGTCCTACGAGCAGTACTTC.

J is TRBJ2-1 and V is TRBV28; tentatively, D is TRBD2 (6 bases). Trimming removed 5 bases from V and 16 bases from J, with 27 bases in between. This CDR3 is 15 amino acids long. Per germline, CDR1 MDHEN and CDR2 SYDVKM. CDR3 loop: CASSPPQTRLVGGFF. The CDR3 DNA reads TGTGCCAGCAGTCCACCTCAGACACGACTAGTAGGAGGATTCTTC.

Comment on this clone: Other DNA sequences in this specimen translate into the identical CDR3. This chain links TRBV28 with TRBJ1-3; TRBD1 aligns across 7 bases. Trimming cost V 5 bases and J 2 bases; bases outside gene matches: 9. CDR1 is MDHEN and CDR2 is SYDVKM in the germline V gene. The CDR3 covers 16 residues. In nucleotides, the CDR3 is TGTGCCAGCAGTACACAGGGGACGGGGGCTGGAAACACCATATATTTT. Translation: CASSTQGTGAGNTIYF.

This CDR3 is CSARGGTTQYF. The CDR3 coding sequence is TGCAGTGCTAGGGGGGGGACGACCCAGTACTTC. The V and J genes are TRBV20-1 and TRBJ2-5; 7 positions agree with TRBD2. Trimming at V came to 3 bases and at J to 7 bases, leaving 2 bases not matched to a gene. The CDR3 length is 11 residues. Germline CDR1 is DFQATT and CDR2 is SNEGSKA (reference sequence).

This clone showed up many times. V is TRBV7-8 and J is TRBJ2-5; the match to TRBD2 covers 7 bases. Unmatched junction bases numbered 4, after V lost 5 bases and J lost 4 bases. The germline gives CDR1 SGHVS, CDR2 FQNEAQ. The CDR3 totals 13 residues. The CDR3 is CASSPRLAETQYF. In nucleotides, the CDR3 is TGTGCCAGCAGCCCAAGACTAGCAGAGACCCAGTACTTC.

This clone was found once. This chain links TRBV11-2 with TRBJ2-1; TRBD2 agrees at 10 bases. The CDR3 is 15 residues long. Unmatched junction bases numbered 5, after V lost 2 bases and J lost 7 bases. Germline loops: CDR1 SGHAT, CDR2 FQNNGV. The CDR3 DNA reads TGTGCCAGCAGCTTAAAGGGACTAGCGCGGAATGAGCAGTTCTTC. Its protein is CASSLKGLARNEQFF.

The chain joins TRBV10-3 to TRBJ1-2; D possibly corresponds to TRBD1 (5 bases). CDR1 and CDR2 (germline): ENHRY, SYGVKD. Trimming took 7 bases from V and 0 from J, leaving 12 bases between them. This CDR3 contains 14 residues. The CDR3 DNA sequence: TGTGCCATCACCCAAGACAGAGCTAACTATGGCTACACCTTC. It yields the protein CAITQDRANYGYTF.

The J gene is TRBJ1-5, the V gene TRBV19; 9 bases agree with TRBD1. The germline gives CDR1 LNHDA, CDR2 SQIVND (reference sequence). This CDR3 region has 15 residues. V lost 6 bases, J lost 6 bases, and 9 bases stayed unmatched. For the CDR3, the DNA is TGTGCCAGTAGCCTACGGGACAGGGATACTCAGCCCCAGCATTTT. It yields the protein CASSLRDRDTQPQHF.

The rearrangement links TRBV11-2 to TRBJ2-1, with TRBD2 matching 13 bases. The CDR3 covers 16 residues. V trimming: 5 bases; J trimming: 6 bases; junction bases outside the gene matches: 7. Germline lookup yields CDR1 SGHAT and CDR2 FQNNGV. The CDR3 region has the DNA TGTGCCAGCAGCGGGACTAGCGGGATGCCCGCCAATGAGCAGTTCTTC. Its translation: CASSGTSGMPANEQFF.

J is TRBJ1-5 and V is TRBV4-3; D is possibly TRBD1 (6 bases). CDR1 and CDR2 (germline): LGHNA, YSLEER. Trimming cost V 0 bases and J 6 bases, with 15 bases left between them. This CDR3 spans 16 amino acids. The CDR3: CASSQEFGGGGQPQHF. In nucleotides, the CDR3 is TGCGCCAGCAGCCAAGAATTTGGGGGCGGGGGTCAGCCCCAGCATTTT.

The chain combines TRBV4-3 with TRBJ2-4, with D perhaps TRBD2 (7 bases). The CDR3 consists of 15 residues. In germline, CDR1 is LGHNA, CDR2 YSLEER. The ends were cut back, 0 bases at V and 8 bases at J, with 14 bases in the middle. CDR3 region: CASSQDGRGADIQYF. The CDR3 DNA reads TGCGCCAGCAGCCAAGATGGTCGGGGGGCTGACATTCAGTACTTC.